These T cell receptor beta chains were read from a single sample in a study of blood T cells in healthy people across ages. From the 5' RACE reads, TCRdb called clonotypes with MiXCR, one entry per CDR3 protein. The table lists around 620,000 distinct CDR3 sequences, 27% of them singletons. Sequenced material: blood. The receptors stem from a woman between 65 and 79 years old in good health. Each CDR3 is given with its conserved first and last residue.

j_gene	v_gene	CDR3aa
TRBJ1-2	TRBV29-1	CSAGQTGGDGYTF
TRBJ1-2	TRBV20-1	CSAREHRVAYGYTF
TRBJ1-3	TRBV20-1	CSARAGQGVLGNTIYF
TRBJ2-1	TRBV7-2	CASSFGLAGYNEQFF
TRBJ2-2	TRBV6-2/TRBV6-3	CASSYMSGQGSLQVNTGELFF
TRBJ2-7	TRBV11-2	CASSPSPSGQYF
TRBJ2-3	TRBV7-3	CASSVRHPMGTDTQYF
TRBJ2-2	TRBV9	CASSVDFSPGELFF
.	TRBV18	CASDRGLEETQYF
TRBJ2-7	TRBV20-1	CSARSGSYEQYF
TRBJ2-5	TRBV7-3	CASSLIAGGQETQYF
TRBJ2-1	TRBV2	CASSGDRVYNEQFF
TRBJ1-4	TRBV5-1	CASSVEYRTVLFF
TRBJ1-3	TRBV7-9	CASSLGSQSGNTIYF
TRBJ2-3	TRBV20-1	CSARVETDTQYF
TRBJ2-6	TRBV4-2	CASSPRISSGANVLTF
TRBJ1-4	TRBV7-3	CASSLIVRVAEKLFF
TRBJ2-2	TRBV19	CASSVTGELFF
TRBJ1-1	TRBV9	CASSVALGTEAFF
.	TRBV18	CASSPSSGGANGQFF
TRBJ2-7	TRBV30	CAWSVGRVRSYEQYF
TRBJ2-1	TRBV7-8	CASKLAGGLDEQFF